The text below deals with one TCR beta chain. CDR3 length equals 15 residues. Per the germline V gene, CDR1 is SGHAT and CDR2 is FQNNGV. V was cut by 5 bases and J by 4 bases, with 15 bases left in between. Libraries were prepared by immunoSEQ multiplex PCR; TCRdb keeps only in-frame clonotypes and omits some of them. The repertoire consists of roughly 23,000 clones, with around nine tenths occurring once and the leading ten covering 27%. The record originates from a study of blood T cell repertoires in COVID-19. Study-level information: Collection of acute and convalescent COVID-19 samples took place in the United States, Italy and Spain. From T cells, B-cell-depleted T cells, or PBMCs came the material, which was cDNA or gDNA.

J is TRBJ1-3 and V is TRBV11-2; D is possibly TRBD1 (6 bases). Source material: peripheral blood. This sequence was found in a man between 65 and 85 years old with COVID-19, enrolled during active disease. DNA for the CDR3: TGTGCCAGCAGCCGCGCCACAGGGCACGGAAACACCATATATTTT. Translating gives CASSRATGHGNTIYF.